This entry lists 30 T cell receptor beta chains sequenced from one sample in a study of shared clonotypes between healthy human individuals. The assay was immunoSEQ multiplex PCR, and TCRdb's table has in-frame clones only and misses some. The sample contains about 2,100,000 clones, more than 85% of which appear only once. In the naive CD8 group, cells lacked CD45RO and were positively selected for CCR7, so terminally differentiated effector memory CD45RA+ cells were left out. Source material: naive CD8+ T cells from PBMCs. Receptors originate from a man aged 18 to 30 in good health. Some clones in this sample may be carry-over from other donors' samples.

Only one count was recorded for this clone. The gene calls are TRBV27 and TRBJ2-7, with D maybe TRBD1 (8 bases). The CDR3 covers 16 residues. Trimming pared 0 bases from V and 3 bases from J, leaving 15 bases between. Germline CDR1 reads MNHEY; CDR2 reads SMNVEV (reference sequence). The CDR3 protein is CASSLSGGTGFYEQYF. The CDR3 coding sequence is TGTGCCAGCAGTTTATCCGGGGGGACAGGATTCTACGAGCAGTACTTC.

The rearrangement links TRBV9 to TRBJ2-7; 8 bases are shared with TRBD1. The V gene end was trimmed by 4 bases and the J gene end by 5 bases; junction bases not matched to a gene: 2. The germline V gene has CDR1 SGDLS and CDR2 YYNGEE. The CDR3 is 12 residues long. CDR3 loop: CASSQGADEQYF. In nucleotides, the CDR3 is TGTGCCAGCAGCCAGGGGGCAGACGAGCAGTACTTC. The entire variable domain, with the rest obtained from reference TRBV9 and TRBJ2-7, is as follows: DSGVTQTPKHLITATGQRVTLRCSPRSGDLSVYWYQQSLDQGLQFLIQYYNGEERAKGNILERFSAQQFPDLHSELNLSSLELGDSALYFCASSQGADEQYFGPGTRLTVT.

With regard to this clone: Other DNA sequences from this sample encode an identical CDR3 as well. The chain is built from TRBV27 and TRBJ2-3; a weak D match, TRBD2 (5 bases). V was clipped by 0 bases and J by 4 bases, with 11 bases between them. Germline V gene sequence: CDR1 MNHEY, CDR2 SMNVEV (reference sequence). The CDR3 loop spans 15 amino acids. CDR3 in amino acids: CASSLSLGVADTQYF. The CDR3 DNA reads TGTGCCAGCAGTTTATCTTTGGGAGTCGCAGATACGCAGTATTTT.

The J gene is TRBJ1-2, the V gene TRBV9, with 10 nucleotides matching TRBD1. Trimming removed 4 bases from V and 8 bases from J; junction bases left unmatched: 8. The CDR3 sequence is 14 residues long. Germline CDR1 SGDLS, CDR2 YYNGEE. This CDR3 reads CASSPDRGPGGYTF. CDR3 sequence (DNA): TGTGCCAGCAGCCCAGACAGGGGGCCGGGCGGCTACACCTTC.

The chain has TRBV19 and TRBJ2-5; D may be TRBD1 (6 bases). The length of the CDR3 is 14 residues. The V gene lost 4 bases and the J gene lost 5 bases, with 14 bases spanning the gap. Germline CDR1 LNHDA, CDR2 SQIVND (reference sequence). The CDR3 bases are TGTGCCAGTAGTACCCGGGACAAGAGGGAGACCCAGTACTTC. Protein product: CASSTRDKRETQYF.

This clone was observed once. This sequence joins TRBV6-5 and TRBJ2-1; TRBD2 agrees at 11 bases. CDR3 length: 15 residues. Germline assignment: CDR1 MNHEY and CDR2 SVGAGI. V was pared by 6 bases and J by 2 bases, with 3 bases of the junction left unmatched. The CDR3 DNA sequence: TGTGCCAGCAGAGGGGGACTAGCGGCCTACAATGAGCAGTTCTTC. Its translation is CASRGGLAAYNEQFF.

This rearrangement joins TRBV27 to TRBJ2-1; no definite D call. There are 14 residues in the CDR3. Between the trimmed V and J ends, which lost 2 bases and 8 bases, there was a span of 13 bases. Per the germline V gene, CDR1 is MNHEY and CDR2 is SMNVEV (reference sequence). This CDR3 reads CASSLGVPPHEQFF. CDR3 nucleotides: TGTGCCAGCAGTTTAGGGGTCCCTCCTCATGAGCAGTTCTTC.

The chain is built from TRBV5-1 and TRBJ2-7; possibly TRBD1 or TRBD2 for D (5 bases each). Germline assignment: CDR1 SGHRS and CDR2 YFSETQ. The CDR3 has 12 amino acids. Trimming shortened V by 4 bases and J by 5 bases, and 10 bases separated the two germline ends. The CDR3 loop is CASSRDDDEQYF. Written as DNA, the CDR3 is TGCGCCAGCAGCCGGGACGATGACGAGCAGTACTTC. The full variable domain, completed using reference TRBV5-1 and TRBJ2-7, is KAGVTQTPRYLIKTRGQQVTLSCSPISGHRSVSWYQQTPGQGLQFLFEYFSETQRNKGNFPGRFSGRQFSNSRSEMNVSTLELGDSALYLCASSRDDDEQYFGPGTRLTVT.

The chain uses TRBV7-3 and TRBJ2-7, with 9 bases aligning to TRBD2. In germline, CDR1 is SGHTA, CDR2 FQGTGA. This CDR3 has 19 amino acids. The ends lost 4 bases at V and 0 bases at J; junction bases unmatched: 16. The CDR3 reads CASSSPLREAGGNSYEQYF. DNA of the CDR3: TGTGCCAGCAGCTCCCCTCTCCGTGAAGCGGGAGGTAACTCCTACGAGCAGTACTTC. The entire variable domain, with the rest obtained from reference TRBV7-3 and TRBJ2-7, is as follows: GAGVSQTPSNKVTEKGKYVELRCDPISGHTALYWYRQSLGQGPEFLIYFQGTGAADDSGLPNDRFFAVRPEGSVSTLKIQRTERGDSAVYLCASSSPLREAGGNSYEQYFGPGTRLTVT.

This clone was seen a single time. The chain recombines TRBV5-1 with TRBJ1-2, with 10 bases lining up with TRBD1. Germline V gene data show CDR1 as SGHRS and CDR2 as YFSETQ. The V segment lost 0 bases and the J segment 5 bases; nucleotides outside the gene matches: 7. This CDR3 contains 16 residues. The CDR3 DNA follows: TGCGCCAGCAGCTTGGGCAGCGACAGGGGGCTGTATGGCTACACCTTC. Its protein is CASSLGSDRGLYGYTF.

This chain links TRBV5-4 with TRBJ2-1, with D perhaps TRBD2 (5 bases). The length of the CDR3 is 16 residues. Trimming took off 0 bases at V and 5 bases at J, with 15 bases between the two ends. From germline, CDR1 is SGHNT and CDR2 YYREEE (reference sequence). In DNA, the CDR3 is TGTGCCAGCAGCTTGGCGGTCTGGGAGCGCGACAATGAGCAGTTCTTC. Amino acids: CASSLAVWERDNEQFF.

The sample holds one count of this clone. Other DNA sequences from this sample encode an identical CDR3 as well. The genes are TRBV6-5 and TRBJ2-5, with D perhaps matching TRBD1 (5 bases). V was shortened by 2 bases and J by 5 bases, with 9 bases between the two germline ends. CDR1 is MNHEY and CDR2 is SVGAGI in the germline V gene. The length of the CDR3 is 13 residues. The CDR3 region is CASSYDSEETQYF. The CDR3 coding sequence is TGTGCCAGCAGTTACGACAGTGAGGAGACCCAGTACTTC.

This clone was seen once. The CDR3 DNA reads TGTGCCAGTAGTATAAGGCAAGGTTGGCAGCCCCAGCATTTT. Residues: CASSIRQGWQPQHF. The chain employs TRBV19 and TRBJ1-5; no definite D call. The CDR3 consists of 14 residues. Trimming cost V 2 bases and J 7 bases, with 12 bases left between them. Looked up from germline, CDR1 is LNHDA and CDR2 is SQIVND (reference sequence).

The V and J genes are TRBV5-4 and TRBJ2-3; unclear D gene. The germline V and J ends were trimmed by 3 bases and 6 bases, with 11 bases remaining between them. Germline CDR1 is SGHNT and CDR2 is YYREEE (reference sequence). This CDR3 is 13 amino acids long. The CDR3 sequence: CASSWTLGDTQYF. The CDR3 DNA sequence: TGTGCCAGCAGCTGGACCCTTGGGGATACGCAGTATTTT. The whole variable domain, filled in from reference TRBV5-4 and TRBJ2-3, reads ETGVTQSPTHLIKTRGQQVTLRCSSQSGHNTVSWYQQALGQGPQFIFQYYREEENGRGNFPPRFSGLQFPNYSSELNVNALELDDSALYLCASSWTLGDTQYFGPGTRLTVL.

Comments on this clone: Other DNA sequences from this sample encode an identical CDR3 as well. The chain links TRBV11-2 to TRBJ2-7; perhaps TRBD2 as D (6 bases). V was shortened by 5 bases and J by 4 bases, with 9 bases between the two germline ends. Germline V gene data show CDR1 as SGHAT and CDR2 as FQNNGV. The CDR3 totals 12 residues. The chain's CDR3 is CASSTGTYEQYF. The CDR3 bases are TGTGCCAGCAGCACCGGGACTTACGAGCAGTACTTC.

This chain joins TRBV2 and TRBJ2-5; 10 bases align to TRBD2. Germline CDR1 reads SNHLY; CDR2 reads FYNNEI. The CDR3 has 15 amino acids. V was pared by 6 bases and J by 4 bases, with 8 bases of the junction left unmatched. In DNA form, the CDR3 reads TGTGCCAGCAGGGCCGGGACTAGCGCGGGAGAGACCCAGTACTTC. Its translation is CASRAGTSAGETQYF.

The CDR3: CSAGGGSSYNEQFF. CDR3 DNA sequence: TGCAGCGCCGGGGGCGGGAGCTCCTACAATGAGCAGTTCTTC. The rearrangement links TRBV29-1 to TRBJ2-1, with D perhaps TRBD2 (7 bases). V was trimmed by 7 bases and J by 0 bases, leaving 13 bases between them. The CDR3 is 14 residues long. CDR1 and CDR2 (germline): SQVTM, ANQGSEA.

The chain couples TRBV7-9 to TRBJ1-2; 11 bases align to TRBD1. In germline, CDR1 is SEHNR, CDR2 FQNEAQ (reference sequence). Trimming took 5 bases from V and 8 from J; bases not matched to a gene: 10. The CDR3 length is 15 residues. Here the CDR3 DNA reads TGTGCCAGCAGCGAACGGACAGGGGGCCCTCGCGGCTACACCTTC. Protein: CASSERTGGPRGYTF.

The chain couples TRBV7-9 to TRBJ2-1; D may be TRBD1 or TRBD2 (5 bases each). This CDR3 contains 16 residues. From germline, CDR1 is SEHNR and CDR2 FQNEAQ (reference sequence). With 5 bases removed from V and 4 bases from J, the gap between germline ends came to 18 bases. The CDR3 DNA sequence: TGTGCCAGCAGCGTGCCCACCGGGACGGAGTACAATGAGCAGTTCTTC. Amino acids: CASSVPTGTEYNEQFF.

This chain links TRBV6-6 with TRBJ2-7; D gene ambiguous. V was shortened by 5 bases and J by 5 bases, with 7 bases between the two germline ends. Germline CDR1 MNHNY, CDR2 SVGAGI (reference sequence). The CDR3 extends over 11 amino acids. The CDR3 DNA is TGTGCCAGCAGTCCCCTCAACGAGCAGTACTTC. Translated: CASSPLNEQYF.

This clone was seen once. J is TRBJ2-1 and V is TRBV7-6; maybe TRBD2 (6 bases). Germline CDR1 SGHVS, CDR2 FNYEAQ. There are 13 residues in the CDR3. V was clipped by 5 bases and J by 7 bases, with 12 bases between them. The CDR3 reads CASSLTAGNEQFF. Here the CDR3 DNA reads TGTGCCAGCAGCCTCACGGCGGGGAATGAGCAGTTCTTC. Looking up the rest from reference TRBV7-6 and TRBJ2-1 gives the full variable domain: GAGVSQSPRYKVTKRGQDVALRCDPISGHVSLYWYRQALGQGPEFLTYFNYEAQQDKSGLPNDRFSAERPEGSISTLTIQRTEQRDSAMYRCASSLTAGNEQFFGPGTRLTVL.

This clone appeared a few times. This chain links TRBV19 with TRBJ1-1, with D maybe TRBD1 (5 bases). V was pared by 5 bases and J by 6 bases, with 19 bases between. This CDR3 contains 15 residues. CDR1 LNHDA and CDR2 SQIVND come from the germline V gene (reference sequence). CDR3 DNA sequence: TGTGCCAGTAGTTCACCAGGGTTCGGTATCTCTGAAGCTTTCTTT. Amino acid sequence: CASSSPGFGISEAFF.

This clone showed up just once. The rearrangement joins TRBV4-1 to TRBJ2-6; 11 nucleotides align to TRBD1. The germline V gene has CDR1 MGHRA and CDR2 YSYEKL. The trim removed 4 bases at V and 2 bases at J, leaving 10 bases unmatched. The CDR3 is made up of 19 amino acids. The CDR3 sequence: CASSPGQGALGPGANVLTF. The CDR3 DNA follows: TGCGCCAGCAGCCCCGGACAGGGGGCACTAGGGCCTGGGGCCAACGTCCTGACTTTC.

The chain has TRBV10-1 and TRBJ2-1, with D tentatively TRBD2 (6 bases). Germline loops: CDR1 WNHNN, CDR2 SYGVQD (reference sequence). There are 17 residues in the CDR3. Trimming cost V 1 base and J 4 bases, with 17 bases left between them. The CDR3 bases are TGCGCCAGCAGTGAGTTTAGCGGAAACAAAACATACAATGAGCAGTTCTTC. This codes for CASSEFSGNKTYNEQFF.

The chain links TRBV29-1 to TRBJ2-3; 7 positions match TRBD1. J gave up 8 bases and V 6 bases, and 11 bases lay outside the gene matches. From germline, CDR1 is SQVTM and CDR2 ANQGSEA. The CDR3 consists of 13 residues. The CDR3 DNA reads TGCAGCGTACCGGGACAGATAGTATTTACGCAGTATTTT. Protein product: CSVPGQIVFTQYF.

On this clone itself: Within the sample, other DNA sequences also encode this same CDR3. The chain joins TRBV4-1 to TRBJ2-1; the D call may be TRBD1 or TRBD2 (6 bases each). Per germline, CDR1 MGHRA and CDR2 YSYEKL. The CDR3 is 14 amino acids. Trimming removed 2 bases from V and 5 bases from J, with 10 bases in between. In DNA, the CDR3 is TGCGCCAGCAGCCAACGGGGGCCGGACAATGAGCAGTTCTTC. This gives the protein CASSQRGPDNEQFF.

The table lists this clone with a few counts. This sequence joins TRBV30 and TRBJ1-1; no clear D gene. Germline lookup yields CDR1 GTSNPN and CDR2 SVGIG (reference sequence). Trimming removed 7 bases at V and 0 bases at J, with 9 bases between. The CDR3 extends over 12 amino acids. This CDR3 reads CAFRTMNTEAFF. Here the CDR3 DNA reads TGTGCCTTCCGAACGATGAACACTGAAGCTTTCTTT.

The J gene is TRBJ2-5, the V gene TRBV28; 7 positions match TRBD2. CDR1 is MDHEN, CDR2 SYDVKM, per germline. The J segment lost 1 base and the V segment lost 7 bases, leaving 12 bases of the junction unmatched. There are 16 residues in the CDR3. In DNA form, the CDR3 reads TGTGCCAGCACCCCTCTGGGGGAGGGTGTCCAAGAGACCCAGTACTTC. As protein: CASTPLGEGVQETQYF.

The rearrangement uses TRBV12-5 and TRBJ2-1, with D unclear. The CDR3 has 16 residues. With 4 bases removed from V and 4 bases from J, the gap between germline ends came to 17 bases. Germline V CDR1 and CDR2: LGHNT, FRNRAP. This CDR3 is CASGSPDILGYNEQFF. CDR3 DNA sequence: TGTGCTAGTGGTTCCCCCGATATTTTGGGATACAATGAGCAGTTCTTC.

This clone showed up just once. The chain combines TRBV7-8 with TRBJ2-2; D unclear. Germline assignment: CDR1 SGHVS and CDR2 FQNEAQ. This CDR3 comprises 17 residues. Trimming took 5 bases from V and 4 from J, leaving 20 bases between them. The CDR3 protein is CASSLLRSEGSTGELFF. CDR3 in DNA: TGTGCCAGCAGCCTCTTACGGTCGGAAGGAAGCACCGGGGAGCTGTTTTTT.